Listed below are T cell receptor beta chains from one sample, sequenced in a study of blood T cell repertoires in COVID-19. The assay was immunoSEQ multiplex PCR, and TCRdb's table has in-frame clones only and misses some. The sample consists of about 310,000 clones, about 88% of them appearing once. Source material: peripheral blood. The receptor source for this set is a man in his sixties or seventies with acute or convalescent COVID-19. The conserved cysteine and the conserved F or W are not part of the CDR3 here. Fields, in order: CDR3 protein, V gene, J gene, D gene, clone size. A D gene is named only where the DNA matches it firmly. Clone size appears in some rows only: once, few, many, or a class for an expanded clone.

CDR3aa: ASNQDRGQDEQY
v_gene: TRBV2
j_gene: TRBJ2-7
d_gene: TRBD1
abundance: NA

CDR3aa: ASSPSGIRDTQY
v_gene: TRBV4-2
j_gene: TRBJ2-3
d_gene: TRBD2
abundance: NA

CDR3aa: ASRKSGTGGEQY
v_gene: TRBV4-3
j_gene: TRBJ2-7
d_gene: TRBD1
abundance: NA

CDR3aa: ASSSDRVYNEQF
v_gene: TRBV7-2
j_gene: TRBJ2-1
d_gene: TRBD1
abundance: few

CDR3aa: AISGDSYNSPLH
v_gene: TRBV10-3
j_gene: TRBJ1-6
d_gene: TRBD1
abundance: NA

CDR3aa: SASLFGKGSSYEQY
v_gene: TRBV20-1
j_gene: TRBJ2-7
d_gene: NA
abundance: NA

CDR3aa: ASSLDITTSGKLTDTQY
v_gene: TRBV5-6
j_gene: TRBJ2-3
d_gene: TRBD2
abundance: NA

CDR3aa: AWSVQGNTIY
v_gene: TRBV30
j_gene: TRBJ1-3
d_gene: NA
abundance: NA

CDR3aa: SGTGGNTEAF
v_gene: TRBV29-1
j_gene: TRBJ1-1
d_gene: NA
abundance: NA

CDR3aa: ASSHTGGVGNSPLH
v_gene: TRBV9
j_gene: TRBJ1-6
d_gene: TRBD1
abundance: NA